This entry concerns a single T cell receptor beta chain. The Seattle patients joined while their infection was active and were tracked longitudinally afterward. Here immunoSEQ multiplex PCR was the method, and the copy in TCRdb shows in-frame clones only, minus some. The sample yields about 200,000 clones, about 80% seen once. This sample is part of a study of blood T cell repertoires in COVID-19. About the study: There were acute and convalescent COVID-19 samples, and they came from the United States, Italy and Spain. Sources were T cells, B-cell-depleted T cells, or PBMCs; the material itself was cDNA or gDNA.

Germline loops: CDR1 MDHEN, CDR2 SYDVKM. The V and J ends lost 3 bases and 0 bases respectively, with 12 bases between them. The CDR3 consists of 16 residues. This sequence was found in a woman aged 55-69 years with COVID-19, enrolled during active disease. The chain combines TRBV28 with TRBJ1-3, with D perhaps TRBD1 (5 bases). Sequencing was performed on peripheral blood. In DNA form, the CDR3 reads TGTGCCAGCAGTTTCGCGCAGGGCCGCTCTGGAAACACCATATATTTT. This gives the protein CASSFAQGRSGNTIYF.